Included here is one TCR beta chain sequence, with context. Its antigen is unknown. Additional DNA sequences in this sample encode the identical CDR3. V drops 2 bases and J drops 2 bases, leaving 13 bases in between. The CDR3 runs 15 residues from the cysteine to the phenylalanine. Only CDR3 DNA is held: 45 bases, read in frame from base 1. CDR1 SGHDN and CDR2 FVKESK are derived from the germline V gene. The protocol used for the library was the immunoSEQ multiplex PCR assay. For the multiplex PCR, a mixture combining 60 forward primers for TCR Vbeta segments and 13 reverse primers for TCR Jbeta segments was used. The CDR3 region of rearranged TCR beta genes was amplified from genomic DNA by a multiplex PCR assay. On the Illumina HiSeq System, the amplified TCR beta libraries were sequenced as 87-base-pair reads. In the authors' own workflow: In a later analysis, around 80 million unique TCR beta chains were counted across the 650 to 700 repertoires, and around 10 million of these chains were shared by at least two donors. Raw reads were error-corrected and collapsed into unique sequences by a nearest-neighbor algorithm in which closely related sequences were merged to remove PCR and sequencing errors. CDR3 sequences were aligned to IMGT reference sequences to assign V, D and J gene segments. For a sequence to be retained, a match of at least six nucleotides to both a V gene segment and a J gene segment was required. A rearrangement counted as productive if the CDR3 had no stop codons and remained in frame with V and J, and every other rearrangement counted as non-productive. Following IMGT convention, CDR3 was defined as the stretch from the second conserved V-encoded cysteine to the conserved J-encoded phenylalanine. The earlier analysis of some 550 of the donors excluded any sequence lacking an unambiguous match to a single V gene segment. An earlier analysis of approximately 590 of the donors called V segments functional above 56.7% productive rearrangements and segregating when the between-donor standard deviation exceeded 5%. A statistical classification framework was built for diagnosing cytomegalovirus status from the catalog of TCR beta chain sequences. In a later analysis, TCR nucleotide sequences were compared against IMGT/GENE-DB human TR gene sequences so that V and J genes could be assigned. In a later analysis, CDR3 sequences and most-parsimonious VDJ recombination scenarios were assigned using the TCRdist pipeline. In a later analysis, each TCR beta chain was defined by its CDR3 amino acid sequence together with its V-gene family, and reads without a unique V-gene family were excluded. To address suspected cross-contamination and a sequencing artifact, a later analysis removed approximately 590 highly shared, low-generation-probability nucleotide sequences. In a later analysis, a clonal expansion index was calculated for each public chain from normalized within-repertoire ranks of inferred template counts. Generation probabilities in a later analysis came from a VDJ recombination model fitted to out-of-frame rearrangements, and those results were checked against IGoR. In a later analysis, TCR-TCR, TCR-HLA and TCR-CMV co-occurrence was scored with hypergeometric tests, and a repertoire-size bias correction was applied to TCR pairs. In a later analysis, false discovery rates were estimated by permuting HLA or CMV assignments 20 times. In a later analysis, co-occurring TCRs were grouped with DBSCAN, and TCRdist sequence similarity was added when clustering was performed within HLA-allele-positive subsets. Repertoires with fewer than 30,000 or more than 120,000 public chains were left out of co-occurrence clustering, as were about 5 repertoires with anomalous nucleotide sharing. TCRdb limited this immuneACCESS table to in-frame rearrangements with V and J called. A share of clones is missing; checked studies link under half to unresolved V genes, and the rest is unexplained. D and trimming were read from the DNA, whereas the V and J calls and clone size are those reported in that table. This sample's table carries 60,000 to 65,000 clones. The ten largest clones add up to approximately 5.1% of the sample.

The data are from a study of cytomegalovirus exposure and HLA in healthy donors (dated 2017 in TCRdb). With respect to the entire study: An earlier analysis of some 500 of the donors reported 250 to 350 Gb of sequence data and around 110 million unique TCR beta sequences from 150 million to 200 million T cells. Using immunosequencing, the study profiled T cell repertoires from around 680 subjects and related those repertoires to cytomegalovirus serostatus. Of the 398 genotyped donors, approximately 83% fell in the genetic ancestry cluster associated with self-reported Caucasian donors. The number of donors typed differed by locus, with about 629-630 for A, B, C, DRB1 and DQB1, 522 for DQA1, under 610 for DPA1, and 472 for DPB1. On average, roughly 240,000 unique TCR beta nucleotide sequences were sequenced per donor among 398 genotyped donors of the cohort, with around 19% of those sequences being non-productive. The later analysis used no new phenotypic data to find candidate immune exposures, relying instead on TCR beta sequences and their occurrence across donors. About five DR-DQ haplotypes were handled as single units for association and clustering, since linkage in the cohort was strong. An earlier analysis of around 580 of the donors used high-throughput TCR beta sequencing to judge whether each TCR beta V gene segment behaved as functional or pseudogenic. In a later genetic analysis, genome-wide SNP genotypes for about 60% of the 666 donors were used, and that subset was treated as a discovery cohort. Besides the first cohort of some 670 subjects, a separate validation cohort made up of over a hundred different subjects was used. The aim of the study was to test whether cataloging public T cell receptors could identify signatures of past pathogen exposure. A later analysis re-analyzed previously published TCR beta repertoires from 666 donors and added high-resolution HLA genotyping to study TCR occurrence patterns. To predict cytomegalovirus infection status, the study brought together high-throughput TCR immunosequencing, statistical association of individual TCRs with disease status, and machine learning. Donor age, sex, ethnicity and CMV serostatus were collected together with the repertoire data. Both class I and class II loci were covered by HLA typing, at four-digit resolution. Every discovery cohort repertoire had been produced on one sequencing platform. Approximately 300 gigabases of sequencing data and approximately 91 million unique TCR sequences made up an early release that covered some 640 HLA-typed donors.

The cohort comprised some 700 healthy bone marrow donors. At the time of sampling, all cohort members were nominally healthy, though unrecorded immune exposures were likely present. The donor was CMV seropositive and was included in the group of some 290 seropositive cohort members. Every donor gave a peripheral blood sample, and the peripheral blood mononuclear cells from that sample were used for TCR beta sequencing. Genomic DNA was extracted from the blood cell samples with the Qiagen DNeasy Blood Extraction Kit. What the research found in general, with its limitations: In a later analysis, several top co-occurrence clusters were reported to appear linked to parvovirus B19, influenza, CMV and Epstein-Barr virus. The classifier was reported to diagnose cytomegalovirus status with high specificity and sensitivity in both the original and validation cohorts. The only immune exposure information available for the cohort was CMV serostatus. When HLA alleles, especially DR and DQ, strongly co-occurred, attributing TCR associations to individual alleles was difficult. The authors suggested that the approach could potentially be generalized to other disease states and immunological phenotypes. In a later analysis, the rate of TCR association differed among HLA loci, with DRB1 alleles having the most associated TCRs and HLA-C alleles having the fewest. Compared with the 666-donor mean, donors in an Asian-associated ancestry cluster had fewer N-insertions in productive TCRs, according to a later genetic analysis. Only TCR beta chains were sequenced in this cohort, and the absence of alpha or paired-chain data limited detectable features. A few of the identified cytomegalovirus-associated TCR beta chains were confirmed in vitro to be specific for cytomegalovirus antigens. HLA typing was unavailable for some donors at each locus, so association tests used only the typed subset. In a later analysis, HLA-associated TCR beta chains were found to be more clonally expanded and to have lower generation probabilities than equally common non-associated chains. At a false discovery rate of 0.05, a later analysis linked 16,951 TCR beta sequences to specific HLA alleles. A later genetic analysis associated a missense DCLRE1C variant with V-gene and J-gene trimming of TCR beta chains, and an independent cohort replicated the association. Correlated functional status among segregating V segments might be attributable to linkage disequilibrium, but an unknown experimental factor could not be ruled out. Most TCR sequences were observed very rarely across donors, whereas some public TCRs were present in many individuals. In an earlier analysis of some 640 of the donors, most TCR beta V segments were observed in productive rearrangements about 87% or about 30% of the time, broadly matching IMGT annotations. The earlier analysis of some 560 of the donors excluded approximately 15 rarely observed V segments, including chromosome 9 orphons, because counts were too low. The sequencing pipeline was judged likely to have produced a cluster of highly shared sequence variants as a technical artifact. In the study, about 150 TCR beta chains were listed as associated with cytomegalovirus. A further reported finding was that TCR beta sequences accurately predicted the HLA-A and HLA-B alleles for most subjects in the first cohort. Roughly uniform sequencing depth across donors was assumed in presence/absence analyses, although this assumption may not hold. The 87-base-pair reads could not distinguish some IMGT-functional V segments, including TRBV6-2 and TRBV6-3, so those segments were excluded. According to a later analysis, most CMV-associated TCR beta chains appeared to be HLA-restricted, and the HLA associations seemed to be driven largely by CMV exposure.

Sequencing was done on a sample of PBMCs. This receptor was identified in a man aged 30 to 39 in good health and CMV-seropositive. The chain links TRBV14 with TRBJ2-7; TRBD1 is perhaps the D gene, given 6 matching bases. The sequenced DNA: TGTGCCAGCAGCCAACACACCGGGACACCCTACGAGCAGTACTTC. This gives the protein CASSQHTGTPYEQYF.